These T cell receptor beta chains were read from a single sample in a study of blood T cell repertoires in COVID-19. Profiled with immunoSEQ multiplex PCR; TCRdb holds only in-frame clones, not every one. Of about 300,000 clones detected, just over 90% appear once; the ten largest clones hold 2% to 2.5%. The sequencing sample was made of peripheral blood. Receptors were obtained from a woman in her 30s with COVID-19, enrolled during active disease. CDR3s include the opening cysteine and the closing phenylalanine or tryptophan. The order of the fields is V gene, CDR3 length, clone size, J gene, D gene, CDR3 protein, CDR3 DNA. The D gene is left open where the match is weak. Rows give clone size only sometimes, using once, few, many, or a class for an expanded clone.

>TRBV5-1|15|.|TRBJ2-3|TRBD2
CASSLGTSVADTQYF
TGCGCCAGCAGCTTGGGGACTAGTGTAGCAGATACGCAGTATTTT
>TRBV28|12|.|TRBJ1-2|TRBD1
CASRFPGGGYTF
TGTGCCAGCAGATTTCCAGGGGGCGGCTACACCTTC
>TRBV24-1|17|.|TRBJ1-5|.
CATSEAGRGQSNQPQHF
TGTGCCACCAGTGAGGCCGGGAGGGGCCAGAGCAATCAGCCCCAGCATTTT
>TRBV18|17|.|TRBJ2-3|TRBD2
CASSPRGLAGGTDTQYF
TGTGCCAGCTCACCGCGGGGGCTAGCGGGAGGTACAGATACGCAGTATTTT
>TRBV2|13|.|TRBJ2-1|TRBD1
CASTGGSYNEQFF
TGTGCCAGTACAGGGGGTTCCTACAATGAGCAGTTCTTC
>TRBV7-9|13|.|TRBJ1-2|.
CASSDGTNYGYTF
TGTGCCAGCAGCGACGGGACAAACTATGGCTACACCTTC
>TRBV30|14|.|TRBJ2-5|TRBD1
CAWSVGTVQETQYF
TGTGCCTGGAGTGTTGGGACAGTCCAAGAGACCCAGTACTTC
>TRBV11-2|17|.|TRBJ2-1|TRBD2
CASSSRTSGKIAGEQFF
TGTGCCAGCAGCTCGAGGACTAGCGGGAAAATAGCGGGTGAGCAGTTCTTC
>TRBV3-1/TRBV3-2|17|.|TRBJ2-7|TRBD1
CASSQDLYGQVYYEQYF
TGTGCCAGCAGCCAAGATCTCTATGGACAGGTGTACTACGAGCAGTACTTC
>TRBV27|14|.|TRBJ2-7|TRBD2
CASSFSGSGYEQYF
TGTGCCAGCAGTTTTAGCGGGAGCGGCTACGAGCAGTACTTC
>TRBV2|15|.|TRBJ2-1|.
CASQERMSSYNEQFF
TGTGCCAGCCAAGAGCGGATGAGCTCCTACAATGAGCAGTTCTTC
>TRBV7-9|14|.|TRBJ2-7|TRBD2
CASSWGLAEYEQYF
TGTGCCAGCAGCTGGGGACTAGCGGAATACGAGCAGTACTTC
>TRBV6-5|15|.|TRBJ1-6|.
CASRVQGFTDSPLHF
TGTGCCAGCAGAGTACAGGGTTTTACGGATTCACCCCTCCACTTT
>TRBV11-3|15|.|TRBJ2-1|.
CASSLDGWGDNEQFF
TGTGCCAGCAGCTTAGATGGGTGGGGGGACAATGAGCAGTTCTTC
>TRBV28|14|.|TRBJ1-2|.
CASRGGGSNYGYTF
TGTGCCAGCAGAGGGGGGGGCTCTAACTATGGCTACACCTTC
>TRBV29-1|11|.|TRBJ1-2|.
CSDSIGYGYTF
TGCAGCGACAGCATCGGCTATGGCTACACCTTC
>TRBV21-1|17|once|TRBJ2-2|.
CASSKIPSGSYTGELFF
TGTGCCAGCAGCAAAATCCCTAGCGGGAGTTACACCGGGGAGCTGTTTTTT
>TRBV9|17|.|TRBJ2-7|.
CASSVDASIGPLGEQYF
TGTGCCAGCAGCGTAGATGCTAGCATAGGACCTCTCGGCGAGCAGTACTTC
>TRBV6-1|15|.|TRBJ2-7|TRBD2
CASSELLAGSYEQYF
TGTGCCAGCAGTGAGTTACTAGCGGGATCCTACGAGCAGTACTTC
>TRBV3-1/TRBV3-2|19|.|TRBJ1-3|.
CASTRARTENIGPGNTIYF
TGTGCCAGCACCAGGGCCAGAACCGAAAACATAGGGCCTGGAAACACCATATATTTT
>TRBV19|15|.|TRBJ2-3|TRBD2
CASSPRLAGTDTQYF
TGTGCCAGTAGTCCTAGACTAGCTGGCACAGATACGCAGTATTTT
>TRBV9|15|.|TRBJ2-1|TRBD1
CASSVEGTGGNEQFF
TGTGCCAGCAGCGTAGAGGGGACAGGGGGCAATGAGCAGTTCTTC
>TRBV6-1|15|.|TRBJ1-1|.
CASSEYTGLNTEAFF
TGTGCCAGCAGTGAATATACAGGCTTGAACACTGAAGCTTTCTTT
>TRBV7-2|15|.|TRBJ2-1|TRBD2
CASSRGLATRNEQFF
TGTGCCAGCAGCCGCGGACTAGCAACTAGGAATGAGCAGTTCTTC
>TRBV30|14|.|TRBJ2-7|TRBD2
CAWGRENFSYEQYF
TGTGCCTGGGGGAGGGAGAACTTCTCCTACGAGCAGTACTTC
>TRBV30|12|.|TRBJ1-2|TRBD1
CAWGTDTYGYTF
TGTGCCTGGGGGACAGATACCTATGGCTACACCTTC
>TRBV3-1/TRBV3-2|13|.|TRBJ2-7|.
CASSPTGPYEQYF
TGTGCCAGCAGCCCGACAGGCCCCTACGAGCAGTACTTC
>TRBV29-1|14|.|TRBJ1-2|TRBD1
CSARDRGRQGGYTF
TGCAGCGCCAGGGACAGGGGGCGCCAGGGCGGCTACACCTTC
>TRBV28|15|.|TRBJ1-2|.
CASSLWVTDNYGYTF
TGTGCCAGCAGTTTATGGGTGACAGATAACTATGGCTACACCTTC
>TRBV19|17|.|TRBJ1-5|TRBD1
CASGRLTGDRFNQPQHF
TGTGCCAGCGGTAGATTAACAGGGGATCGGTTCAATCAGCCCCAGCATTTT
>TRBV19|19|once|TRBJ1-5|.
CASSIFGQGIGFFDQPQHF
TGTGCCAGTAGTATCTTCGGGCAGGGGATCGGATTCTTCGATCAGCCCCAGCATTTT
>TRBV16|14|few|TRBJ2-3|.
CASSQGSSSDTQYF
TGTGCCAGCAGCCAAGGTAGCAGCTCAGATACGCAGTATTTT
>TRBV6-1|14|.|TRBJ2-2|.
CASREATNTGELFF
TGTGCCAGCAGGGAAGCGACTAACACCGGGGAGCTGTTTTTT
>TRBV30|15|once|TRBJ1-4|TRBD1
CAWSLRGQGNEKLFF
TGTGCCTGGAGCCTTAGGGGACAGGGGAATGAAAAACTGTTTTTT
>TRBV2|16|few|TRBJ1-6|.
CASSEARADPNSPLHF
TGTGCCAGCAGTGAAGCGCGTGCGGATCCAAATTCACCCCTCCACTTT
>TRBV27|15|.|TRBJ2-7|TRBD2
CASSSGLAAPYEQYF
TGTGCCAGCAGTTCGGGACTAGCGGCACCCTACGAGCAGTACTTC
>TRBV29-1|15|.|TRBJ2-1|.
CSVEYLWAQRDEQFF
TGCAGCGTTGAATACCTTTGGGCCCAGAGGGATGAGCAGTTCTTC
>TRBV19|15|few|TRBJ2-6|.
CASSTGKSGANVLTF
TGTGCCAGTAGTACAGGGAAGTCCGGGGCCAACGTCCTGACTTTC
>TRBV28|11|few|TRBJ1-2|.
CASTSNYGYTF
TGTGCCAGCACTTCCAACTATGGCTACACCTTC
>TRBV3-1/TRBV3-2|18|.|TRBJ2-5|.
CASSHQTPGDGFQETQYF
TGTGCCAGCAGCCACCAAACCCCAGGGGATGGGTTCCAAGAGACCCAGTACTTC
>TRBV4-1|14|.|TRBJ1-2|.
CASSQNAGADGYTF
TGCGCCAGCAGCCAAAACGCAGGGGCCGATGGCTACACCTTC
>TRBV19|15|.|TRBJ1-1|TRBD1
CASSINRGGGAEAFF
TGTGCCAGTAGTATTAACAGGGGTGGAGGAGCTGAAGCTTTCTTT
>TRBV19|16|.|TRBJ2-1|.
CASSPLGQPYYNEQFF
TGTGCCAGTAGTCCCCTCGGACAGCCTTACTACAATGAGCAGTTCTTC
>TRBV11-2|17|.|TRBJ2-7|TRBD2
CASSLEIRTSGSYEQYF
TGTGCCAGCAGCTTAGAAATCAGGACTAGCGGTTCCTACGAGCAGTACTTC
>TRBV29-1|15|.|TRBJ2-3|TRBD1
CSVEEGQGESDTQYF
TGCAGCGTTGAAGAGGGACAGGGGGAGTCAGATACGCAGTATTTT
>TRBV18|15|.|TRBJ1-2|.
CASSPPTGDGYGYTF
TGTGCCAGCTCACCACCGACGGGGGATGGCTATGGCTACACCTTC